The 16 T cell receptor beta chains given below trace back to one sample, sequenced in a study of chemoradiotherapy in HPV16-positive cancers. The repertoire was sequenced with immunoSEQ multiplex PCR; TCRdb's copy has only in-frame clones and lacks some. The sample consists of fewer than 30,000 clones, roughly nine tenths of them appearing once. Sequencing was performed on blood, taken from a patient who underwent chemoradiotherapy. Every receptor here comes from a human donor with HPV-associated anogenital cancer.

CDR3 sequence reads: CASSQAGGAGSYNSPLHF. CDR3 DNA sequence: TGCGCCAGCAGCCAAGCAGGGGGCGCGGGATCCTATAATTCACCCCTCCACTTT. The rearrangement uses TRBV4-1 and TRBJ1-6; 8 bases match TRBD1. Germline V CDR1 and CDR2: MGHRA, YSYEKL. V gave up 1 base and J gave up 1 base; unmatched junction bases: 6. This CDR3 is built from 18 residues.

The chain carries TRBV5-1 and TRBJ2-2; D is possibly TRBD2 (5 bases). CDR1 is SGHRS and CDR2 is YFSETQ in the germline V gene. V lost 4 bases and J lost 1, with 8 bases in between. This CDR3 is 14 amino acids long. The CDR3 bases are TGCGCCAGCAGCCAAGAGGGGAACACCGGGGAGCTGTTTTTT. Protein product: CASSQEGNTGELFF. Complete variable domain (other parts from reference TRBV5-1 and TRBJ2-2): KAGVTQTPRYLIKTRGQQVTLSCSPISGHRSVSWYQQTPGQGLQFLFEYFSETQRNKGNFPGRFSGRQFSNSRSEMNVSTLELGDSALYLCASSQEGNTGELFFGEGSRLTVL.

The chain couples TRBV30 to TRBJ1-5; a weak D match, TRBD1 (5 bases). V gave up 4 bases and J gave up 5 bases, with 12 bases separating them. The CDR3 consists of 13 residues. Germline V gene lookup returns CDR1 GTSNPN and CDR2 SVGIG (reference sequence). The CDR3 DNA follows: TGTGCCTGGACATCAGGGAGGCATCAGCCCCAGCATTTT. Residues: CAWTSGRHQPQHF.

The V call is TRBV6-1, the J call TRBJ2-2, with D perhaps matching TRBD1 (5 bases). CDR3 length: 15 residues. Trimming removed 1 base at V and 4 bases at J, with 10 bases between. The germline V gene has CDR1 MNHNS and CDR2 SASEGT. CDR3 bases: TGTGCCAGCAGTGAAGTTCCAGGGTCCACCGGGGAGCTGTTTTTT. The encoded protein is CASSEVPGSTGELFF.

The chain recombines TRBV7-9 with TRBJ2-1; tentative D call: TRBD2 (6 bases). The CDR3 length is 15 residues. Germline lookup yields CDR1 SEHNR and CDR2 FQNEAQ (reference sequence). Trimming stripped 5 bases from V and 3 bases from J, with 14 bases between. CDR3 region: CASSGRDPGYNEQFF. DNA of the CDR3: TGTGCCAGCAGCGGGCGGGACCCAGGCTACAATGAGCAGTTCTTC. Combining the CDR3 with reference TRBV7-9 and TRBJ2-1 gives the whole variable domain DTGVSQNPRHKITKRGQNVTFRCDPISEHNRLYWYRQTLGQGPEFLTYFQNEAQLEKSRLLSDRFSAERPKGSFSTLEIQRTEQGDSAMYLCASSGRDPGYNEQFFGPGTRLTVL.

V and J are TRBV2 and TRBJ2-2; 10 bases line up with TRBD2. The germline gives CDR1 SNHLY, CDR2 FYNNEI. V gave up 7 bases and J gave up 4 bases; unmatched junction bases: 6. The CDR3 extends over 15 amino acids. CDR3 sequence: CASKAGGMGTGELFF. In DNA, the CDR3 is TGTGCCAGCAAAGCGGGAGGGATGGGCACCGGGGAGCTGTTTTTT.

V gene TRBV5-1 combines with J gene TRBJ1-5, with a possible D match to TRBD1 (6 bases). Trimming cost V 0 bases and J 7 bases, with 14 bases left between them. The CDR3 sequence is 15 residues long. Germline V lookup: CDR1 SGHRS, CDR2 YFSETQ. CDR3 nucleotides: TGCGCCAGCAGCTTGGATACAGGGCATGGACAGCCCCAGCATTTT. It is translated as CASSLDTGHGQPQHF.

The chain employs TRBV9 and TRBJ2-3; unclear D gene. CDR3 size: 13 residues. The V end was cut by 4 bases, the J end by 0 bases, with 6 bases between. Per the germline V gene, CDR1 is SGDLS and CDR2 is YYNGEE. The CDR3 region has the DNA TGTGCCAGCAGCATGGGAAGCACAGATACGCAGTATTTT. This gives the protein CASSMGSTDTQYF. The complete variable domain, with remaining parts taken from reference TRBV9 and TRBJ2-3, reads DSGVTQTPKHLITATGQRVTLRCSPRSGDLSVYWYQQSLDQGLQFLIQYYNGEERAKGNILERFSAQQFPDLHSELNLSSLELGDSALYFCASSMGSTDTQYFGPGTRLTVL.

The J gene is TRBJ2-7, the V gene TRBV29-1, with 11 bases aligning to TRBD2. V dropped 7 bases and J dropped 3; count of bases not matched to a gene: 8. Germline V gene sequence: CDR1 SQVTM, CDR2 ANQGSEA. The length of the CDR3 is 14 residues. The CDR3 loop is CSAMTGTSGYEQYF. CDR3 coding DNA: TGCAGCGCCATGACCGGGACTAGCGGCTACGAGCAGTACTTC.

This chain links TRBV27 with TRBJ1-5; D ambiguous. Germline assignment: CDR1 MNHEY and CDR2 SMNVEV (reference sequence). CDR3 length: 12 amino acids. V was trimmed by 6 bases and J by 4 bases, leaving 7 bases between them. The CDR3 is CASRGGNQPQHF. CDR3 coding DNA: TGTGCCAGCAGGGGCGGTAATCAGCCCCAGCATTTT.

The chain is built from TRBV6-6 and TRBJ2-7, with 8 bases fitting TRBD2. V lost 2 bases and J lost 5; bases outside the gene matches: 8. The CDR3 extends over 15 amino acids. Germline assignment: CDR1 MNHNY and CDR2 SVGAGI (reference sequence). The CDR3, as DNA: TGTGCCAGCAGTTACAGGTTGCGGGGGGAGGACGAGCAGTACTTC. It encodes CASSYRLRGEDEQYF.

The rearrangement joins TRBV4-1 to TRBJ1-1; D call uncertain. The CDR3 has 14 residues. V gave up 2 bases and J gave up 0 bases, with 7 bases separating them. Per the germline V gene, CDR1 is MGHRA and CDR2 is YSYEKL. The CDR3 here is CASSQQRMNTEAFF. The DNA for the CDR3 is TGCGCCAGCAGCCAACAACGGATGAACACTGAAGCTTTCTTT.

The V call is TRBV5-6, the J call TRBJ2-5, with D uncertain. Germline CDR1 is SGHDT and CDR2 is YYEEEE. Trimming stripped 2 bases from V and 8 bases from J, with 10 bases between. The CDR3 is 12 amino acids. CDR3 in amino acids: CASSFRSTTQYF. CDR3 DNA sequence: TGTGCCAGCAGCTTTAGATCGACTACCCAGTACTTC.

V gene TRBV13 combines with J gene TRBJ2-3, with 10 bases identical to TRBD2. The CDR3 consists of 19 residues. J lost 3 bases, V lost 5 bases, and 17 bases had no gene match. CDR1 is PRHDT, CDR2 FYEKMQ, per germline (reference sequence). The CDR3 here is CASSPVPGASGGGTDTQYF. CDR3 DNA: TGTGCCAGCAGCCCAGTACCTGGGGCTAGCGGGGGTGGAACAGATACGCAGTATTTT. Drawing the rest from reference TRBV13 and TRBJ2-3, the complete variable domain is AAGVIQSPRHLIKEKRETATLKCYPIPRHDTVYWYQQGPGQDPQFLISFYEKMQSDKGSIPDRFSAQQFSDYHSELNMSSLELGDSALYFCASSPVPGASGGGTDTQYFGPGTRLTVL.

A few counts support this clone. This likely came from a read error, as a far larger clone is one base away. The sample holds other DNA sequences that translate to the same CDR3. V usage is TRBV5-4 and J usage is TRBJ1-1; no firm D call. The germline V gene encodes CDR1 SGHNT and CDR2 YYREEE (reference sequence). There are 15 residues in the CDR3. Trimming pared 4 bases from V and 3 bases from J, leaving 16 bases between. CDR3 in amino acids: CASSQDSGGYTEAFF. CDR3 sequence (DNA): TGTGCCAGCAGCCAAGACTCAGGAGGATACACTGAAGCTTTCTTT. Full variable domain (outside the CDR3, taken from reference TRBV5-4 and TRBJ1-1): ETGVTQSPTHLIKTRGQQVTLRCSSQSGHNTVSWYQQALGQGPQFIFQYYREEENGRGNFPPRFSGLQFPNYSSELNVNALELDDSALYLCASSQDSGGYTEAFFGQGTRLTVV.

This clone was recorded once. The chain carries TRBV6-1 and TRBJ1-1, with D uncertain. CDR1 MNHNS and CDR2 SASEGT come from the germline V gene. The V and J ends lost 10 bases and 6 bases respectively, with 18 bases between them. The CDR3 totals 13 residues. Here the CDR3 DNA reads TGTGCCACCCACGGCGGGGTTTCCCCTGAAGCTTTCTTT. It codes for CATHGGVSPEAFF.